These 23 T cell receptor beta chains share one sample of origin, sequenced in a study of cytomegalovirus exposure and HLA in healthy donors. The primer mix had 60 Vbeta and 13 Jbeta primers. Clones were sequenced by immunoSEQ multiplex PCR, and TCRdb holds only the in-frame ones, with some missing. Of around 110,000 clones in the sample, 66% were seen once. Input material: PBMCs. Receptor source: a man younger than 35 in good health and CMV-seronegative.

This chain links TRBV27 with TRBJ2-7; 8 nucleotides agree with TRBD2. Germline V gene lookup returns CDR1 MNHEY and CDR2 SMNVEV (reference sequence). The CDR3 has 16 residues. After removal of 4 bases from V and 6 bases from J, the junction contained 14 bases not matched to a gene. The CDR3 sequence: CASSSTRGGYRREQYF. DNA of the CDR3: TGTGCCAGCAGTTCTACTCGGGGGGGCTATCGTCGCGAGCAGTACTTC.

This clone turned up a few times. This chain uses TRBV25-1 with TRBJ2-1; no definite D call. Trimming removed 10 bases at V and 6 bases at J, with 16 bases between. CDR3 length equals 13 residues. Germline CDR1 and CDR2: MGHDK and SYGVNS. CDR3 sequence (DNA): TGTGCCACCTCCCAGGTCCCAGGCAATGAGCAGTTCTTC. As protein: CATSQVPGNEQFF.

The chain has TRBV27 and TRBJ2-1; D may be TRBD2 (5 bases). Germline CDR1 and CDR2: MNHEY and SMNVEV (reference sequence). Trimming took 4 bases from V and 1 from J, leaving 14 bases between them. The CDR3 has 16 amino acids. The CDR3 sequence is CASSYRHGRSYNEQFF. Here the CDR3 DNA reads TGTGCCAGCAGTTACCGGCATGGGAGATCCTACAATGAGCAGTTCTTC.

The gene calls are TRBV7-6 and TRBJ2-1; 10 bases map to TRBD2. Losses at the gene ends were 2 bases for V and 7 bases for J; bases not matched to a gene: 8. This CDR3 is built from 16 residues. Germline CDR1 reads SGHVS; CDR2 reads FNYEAQ. CDR3 sequence (DNA): TGTGCCAGCAGCTTATCGGTAGCGGGGGGTGGGAATGAGCAGTTCTTC. Protein product: CASSLSVAGGGNEQFF.

The chain uses TRBV5-1 and TRBJ2-7; D is possibly TRBD1 (5 bases). CDR3 length: 16 residues. V was shortened by 0 bases and J by 6 bases, with 19 bases between the two germline ends. Germline V CDR1 and CDR2: SGHRS, YFSETQ. Here the CDR3 DNA reads TGCGCCAGCAGCTTGGCCGTGGGGCGGCTTCGCACCGAGCAGTACTTC. The encoded protein is CASSLAVGRLRTEQYF. Using reference TRBV5-1 and TRBJ2-7 for the parts outside the CDR3, the full variable domain is KAGVTQTPRYLIKTRGQQVTLSCSPISGHRSVSWYQQTPGQGLQFLFEYFSETQRNKGNFPGRFSGRQFSNSRSEMNVSTLELGDSALYLCASSLAVGRLRTEQYFGPGTRLTVT.

This sequence joins TRBV12-5 and TRBJ2-2; tentative D call: TRBD1 (6 bases). V was cut by 6 bases and J by 4 bases, with 12 bases left in between. Germline-derived CDR1 and CDR2 are LGHNT and FRNRAP. The CDR3 totals 14 residues. The CDR3 spells CASGYQTGTGELFF. CDR3 sequence (DNA): TGTGCTAGTGGATACCAGACAGGCACCGGGGAGCTGTTTTTT.

The chain recombines TRBV6-5 with TRBJ1-3; D is unresolved. The CDR3 extends over 15 amino acids. V lost 6 bases and J 0 bases, leaving 12 bases between the germline ends. CDR1 and CDR2 (germline): MNHEY, SVGAGI. CDR3 region: CASRPGLTSGNTIYF. The CDR3 coding sequence is TGTGCCAGCAGGCCCGGGTTAACCTCTGGAAACACCATATATTTT.

This rearrangement joins TRBV7-2 to TRBJ2-3; D is uncertain. This CDR3 has 14 amino acids. The V gene lost 4 bases and the J gene lost 0 bases, with 8 bases spanning the gap. Germline CDR1 SGHTA, CDR2 FQGNSA. Here the CDR3 reads CASSSTYSTDTQYF. The CDR3 DNA reads TGTGCCAGCAGCTCCACCTACAGCACAGATACGCAGTATTTT.

This chain connects TRBV5-1 to TRBJ2-1; D possibly corresponds to TRBD1 (6 bases). Deletions cut 0 bases from V and 5 bases from J, with 15 bases between. Germline V gene lookup returns CDR1 SGHRS and CDR2 YFSETQ. The CDR3 covers 16 residues. The DNA for the CDR3 is TGCGCCAGCAGCTTGGGAACGGGGCAGGGGAACAATGAGCAGTTCTTC. Its translation: CASSLGTGQGNNEQFF.

This clone was seen just once. The CDR3 sequence is CASSPPGLESYNEQFF. Here the CDR3 DNA reads TGTGCCAGCAGCCCTCCGGGACTAGAATCCTACAATGAGCAGTTCTTC. This chain links TRBV7-9 with TRBJ2-1; 8 nucleotides line up with TRBD2. CDR3 length: 16 amino acids. Germline V gene sequence: CDR1 SEHNR, CDR2 FQNEAQ (reference sequence). Trimming removed 5 bases from V and 1 base from J; junction bases left unmatched: 7.

The gene calls are TRBV28 and TRBJ2-7; TRBD2 aligns across 8 bases. This CDR3 spans 10 amino acids. Trimming cost V 6 bases and J 9 bases; bases outside gene matches: 1. The germline V gene has CDR1 MDHEN and CDR2 SYDVKM. The CDR3 sequence: CASSRGGQYF. CDR3 DNA: TGTGCCAGCAGCCGGGGGGGGCAGTACTTC.

V gene TRBV28 combines with J gene TRBJ2-3; D is perhaps TRBD1 (5 bases). Trimming cost V 5 bases and J 10 bases, with 19 bases left between them. The CDR3 has 14 residues. Germline loops: CDR1 MDHEN, CDR2 SYDVKM. CDR3 amino acids: CASSPLGLGRAQYF. DNA of the CDR3: TGTGCCAGCAGTCCCTTGGGCTTAGGCAGGGCGCAGTATTTT.

The chain couples TRBV28 to TRBJ2-2, with 7 bases fitting TRBD1. Unmatched junction bases numbered 9, after V lost 2 bases and J lost 9 bases. Germline-derived CDR1 and CDR2 are MDHEN and SYDVKM. This CDR3 contains 15 residues. The CDR3 protein is CASSLKRQGIWELFF. Here the CDR3 DNA reads TGTGCCAGCAGTTTAAAGAGACAGGGTATTTGGGAGCTGTTTTTT.

V gene TRBV9 combines with J gene TRBJ2-3; 9 bases are a match to TRBD2. Germline CDR1 is SGDLS and CDR2 is YYNGEE. The V segment lost 2 bases and the J segment 4 bases; nucleotides outside the gene matches: 5. The CDR3 spans 15 residues. The DNA for the CDR3 is TGTGCCAGCAGCGTGGTAGCGGGAGTAGCAGATACGCAGTATTTT. It translates to CASSVVAGVADTQYF.

This clone was detected only once. This chain connects TRBV27 to TRBJ2-4; D is perhaps TRBD2 (5 bases). V gave up 1 base and J gave up 1 base, with 11 bases separating them. In germline, CDR1 is MNHEY, CDR2 SMNVEV (reference sequence). The CDR3 is 16 residues long. CDR3 residues: CASSLLGSGAKNIQYF. The DNA for the CDR3 is TGTGCCAGCAGTTTATTAGGGTCGGGGGCCAAAAACATTCAGTACTTC.

The CDR3 coding sequence is TGTGCCAGCAGCTTGCAAAGACGGGGAGCTAACTATGGCTACACCTTC. Translation gives CASSLQRRGANYGYTF. The chain recombines TRBV7-8 with TRBJ1-2; D gene uncertain. Between the trimmed V and J ends, which lost 3 bases and 0 bases, there was a span of 14 bases. This CDR3 is 16 amino acids long. Germline assignment: CDR1 SGHVS and CDR2 FQNEAQ.

This clone has just a few counts. The chain has TRBV18 and TRBJ1-4; possibly TRBD1 for D (5 bases). Germline V gene data show CDR1 as KGHSH and CDR2 as LQKENI. V was pared by 6 bases and J by 3 bases, with 17 bases between. There are 16 residues in the CDR3. The CDR3 region is CASSEGLPAANEKLFF. CDR3 coding DNA: TGTGCCAGCTCCGAGGGACTGCCCGCGGCTAATGAAAAACTGTTTTTT.

The genes are TRBV28 and TRBJ2-3; no definite D call. Germline V lookup: CDR1 MDHEN, CDR2 SYDVKM. The CDR3 consists of 13 residues. The ends were cut back, 8 bases at V and 1 base at J, with 10 bases in the middle. This chain's CDR3 is CASRTDGTDTQYF. The CDR3 DNA reads as TGTGCCAGCCGTACAGACGGCACAGATACGCAGTATTTT.

In this sample, this clone turned up a few times. This chain connects TRBV7-2 to TRBJ2-1; TRBD1 matches 8 bases. From germline, CDR1 is SGHTA and CDR2 FQGNSA. V shed 3 bases, J shed 2 bases, and the junction held 6 bases outside the gene matches. CDR3 length: 16 amino acids. CDR3 amino acids: CASSLAGTGPYNEQFF. The CDR3, as DNA: TGTGCCAGCAGCTTGGCCGGGACAGGCCCCTACAATGAGCAGTTCTTC. Based on the CDR3 plus reference TRBV7-2 and TRBJ2-1, the full variable domain is GAGVSQSPSNKVTEKGKDVELRCDPISGHTALYWYRQSLGQGLEFLIYFQGNSAPDKSGLPSDRFSAERTGGSVSTLTIQRTQQEDSAVYLCASSLAGTGPYNEQFFGPGTRLTVL.

The chain has TRBV7-2 and TRBJ2-1, with 9 bases lining up with TRBD1. This CDR3 is built from 17 residues. Unmatched junction bases numbered 10, after V lost 1 base and J lost 6 bases. Germline V gene lookup returns CDR1 SGHTA and CDR2 FQGNSA. The CDR3 nucleotides are TGTGCCAGCAGCTTAGTCCCCGGGACAGGGTTGGGCAATGAGCAGTTCTTC. This codes for CASSLVPGTGLGNEQFF. Supplemented by reference TRBV7-2 and TRBJ2-1, the full variable domain reads GAGVSQSPSNKVTEKGKDVELRCDPISGHTALYWYRQSLGQGLEFLIYFQGNSAPDKSGLPSDRFSAERTGGSVSTLTIQRTQQEDSAVYLCASSLVPGTGLGNEQFFGPGTRLTVL.

This chain uses TRBV27 with TRBJ2-2; D possibly corresponds to TRBD1 (5 bases). Trimming removed 7 bases at V and 2 bases at J, with 20 bases between. This CDR3 spans 17 amino acids. CDR1 and CDR2 (germline): MNHEY, SMNVEV (reference sequence). This chain's CDR3 is CASNSFGAGVNTGELFF. The CDR3 coding sequence is TGTGCCAGCAATTCTTTTGGGGCCGGAGTCAACACCGGGGAGCTGTTTTTT.

J is TRBJ2-3 and V is TRBV9; D is possibly TRBD2 (5 bases). The V end was cut by 0 bases, the J end by 2 bases, with 13 bases between. This CDR3 has 16 residues. Germline V gene lookup returns CDR1 SGDLS and CDR2 YYNGEE. CDR3 in DNA: TGTGCCAGCAGCGTAGCTACGGGGTATCCCACAGATACGCAGTATTTT. This sequence encodes CASSVATGYPTDTQYF.

This clone was observed a few times. This sequence joins TRBV7-9 and TRBJ2-7; the D is unclear. Trimming pared 5 bases from V and 5 bases from J, leaving 7 bases between. This CDR3 contains 11 residues. Germline V CDR1 and CDR2: SEHNR, FQNEAQ (reference sequence). The CDR3 coding sequence is TGTGCCAGCAGCCCCCAGGACGAGCAGTACTTC. This translates into CASSPQDEQYF. The full variable domain, with the rest looked up from reference TRBV7-9 and TRBJ2-7, is DTGVSQNPRHKITKRGQNVTFRCDPISEHNRLYWYRQTLGQGPEFLTYFQNEAQLEKSRLLSDRFSAERPKGSFSTLEIQRTEQGDSAMYLCASSPQDEQYFGPGTRLTVT.